A single sample gave rise to the 5 T cell receptor beta chains below, sequenced in a study of cytomegalovirus exposure and HLA in healthy donors. The PCR employed 60 Vbeta primers together with 13 Jbeta primers. Sequencing was performed with immunoSEQ multiplex PCR; in TCRdb, only in-frame clones are kept and a portion is missing. The sample contains around 140,000 clones, approximately 78% of which appear only once. The sequenced sample consisted of PBMCs. These receptors all come from a female donor in good health and CMV-seronegative.

V usage is TRBV7-9 and J usage is TRBJ2-1, with D maybe TRBD2 (6 bases). The germline V gene encodes CDR1 SEHNR and CDR2 FQNEAQ (reference sequence). V was clipped by 4 bases and J by 0 bases, with 13 bases between them. The CDR3 consists of 16 residues. CDR3 nucleotides: TGTGCCAGCAGCTATAGGACGGGAGTCTCCTACAATGAGCAGTTCTTC. It translates to CASSYRTGVSYNEQFF.

Worth noting for this clone: The junction departs from the called germline gene at one end, perhaps through a read error. This chain joins TRBV7-9 and TRBJ2-2, with TRBD1 matching 8 bases. The CDR3 is 14 amino acids. Germline-derived CDR1 and CDR2 are SEHNR and FQNEAQ (reference sequence). The CDR3 DNA reads TGTGCCAGCAGCTGGACAGGGAACGCCGGGGAGCTGTTTTTT. It specifies CASSWTGNAGELFF. Complete variable domain (other parts from reference TRBV7-9 and TRBJ2-2): DTGVSQNPRHKITKRGQNVTFRCDPISEHNRLYWYRQTLGQGPEFLTYFQNEAQLEKSRLLSDRFSAERPKGSFSTLEIQRTEQGDSAMYLCASSWTGNAGELFFGEGSRLTVL.

This chain joins TRBV15 and TRBJ2-4, with D tentatively TRBD2 (5 bases). The V end was cut by 5 bases, the J end by 0 bases, with 17 bases between. The CDR3 totals 17 residues. Germline CDR1 is LNHNV and CDR2 is YYDKDF (reference sequence). The CDR3 coding sequence is TGTGCCACCAGCGGACGTAGCGCCAACTCAGCCAAAAACATTCAGTACTTC. This codes for CATSGRSANSAKNIQYF.

For the CDR3, the DNA is TGTGCCAGCAGCTTAGAGGACAGGCGGAACTATGGCTACACCTTC. Protein: CASSLEDRRNYGYTF. The chain recombines TRBV7-9 with TRBJ1-2, with 7 bases lining up with TRBD1. CDR1 and CDR2 (germline): SEHNR, FQNEAQ (reference sequence). The trim removed 1 base at V and 2 bases at J, leaving 4 bases unmatched. CDR3 length equals 15 residues.

The chain recombines TRBV5-6 with TRBJ2-3; D is uncertain. The CDR3 covers 14 residues. Germline values: CDR1 SGHDT, CDR2 YYEEEE. The V gene lost 0 bases and the J gene lost 0 bases, with 5 bases spanning the gap. The CDR3 loop is CASSLVQSTDTQYF. The CDR3 DNA sequence: TGTGCCAGCAGCTTGGTCCAAAGCACAGATACGCAGTATTTT.